Presented here are 28 T cell receptor beta chains from one specimen sequenced in a study of cytomegalovirus exposure and HLA in healthy donors. With 60 Vbeta and 13 Jbeta primers, the PCR was carried out. TCRdb's copy holds only in-frame clones and misses some; the assay was immunoSEQ multiplex PCR. The table has 150,000 to 180,000 clones, roughly 79% seen once. Specimen: PBMCs. The receptor set was obtained from a man aged 18-30 years in good health and CMV-seronegative.

This clone was seen a handful of times. V is TRBV5-1 and J is TRBJ1-2, with 9 bases matching TRBD1. The V gene's germline CDR1 is SGHRS and CDR2 YFSETQ. V lost 2 bases, J lost 1 base, and 9 bases stayed unmatched. There are 17 residues in the CDR3. CDR3 protein: CASSLAGQGTINYGYTF. The CDR3 nucleotides are TGCGCCAGCAGCTTAGCAGGACAGGGGACGATTAACTATGGCTACACCTTC.

This clone was detected a few times. The CDR3 sequence is CASSLAAGVDYGYTF. The CDR3 bases are TGCGCCAGCAGCTTGGCGGCAGGGGTTGACTATGGCTACACCTTC. This rearrangement joins TRBV5-1 to TRBJ1-2; weak D call: TRBD1 (6 bases). The CDR3 totals 15 residues. V was cut by 0 bases and J by 3 bases, with 12 bases left in between. Germline CDR1 and CDR2: SGHRS and YFSETQ.

The chain employs TRBV5-1 and TRBJ2-5; 9 bases line up with TRBD2. V lost 0 bases and J lost 3; bases outside the gene matches: 3. The CDR3 totals 15 residues. Germline V lookup: CDR1 SGHRS, CDR2 YFSETQ. CDR3 sequence: CASSLVIAGEETQYF. The CDR3, as DNA: TGCGCCAGCAGCTTGGTAATAGCGGGGGAAGAGACCCAGTACTTC.

The rearrangement links TRBV6-1 to TRBJ2-5; the D gene is possibly TRBD2 (5 bases). The J call is in doubt because the DNA end fits TRBJ2-7 better. This CDR3 is built from 14 residues. The germline V gene encodes CDR1 MNHNS and CDR2 SASEGT. CDR3 region: CASSDIVGAYEQYF. Written as DNA, the CDR3 is TGTGCCAGCAGTGATATCGTGGGAGCCTACGAGCAGTACTTC.

This clone came up a few times. The chain carries TRBV14 and TRBJ1-4, with D possibly TRBD1 on 5 matching bases. The CDR3 is 14 residues long. Trimming left V 2 bases short and J 8 bases short, with 12 bases between. The V gene's germline CDR1 is SGHDN and CDR2 FVKESK. CDR3 bases: TGTGCCAGCAGCCAACCAGGCCGGGGGGAAAAACTGTTTTTT. Its protein product is CASSQPGRGEKLFF.

This clone has more than one count but fewer than ten. CDR3 amino acids: CASSISSYSSGNTIYF. The CDR3 DNA reads as TGTGCCAGTAGTATTTCCAGTTACAGCTCTGGAAACACCATATATTTT. The chain employs TRBV19 and TRBJ1-3; D ambiguous. Germline V lookup: CDR1 LNHDA, CDR2 SQIVND (reference sequence). The CDR3 length is 16 residues. Trimming took 3 bases from V and 0 from J, leaving 12 bases between them.

This rearrangement joins TRBV28 to TRBJ2-3; no reliable D call. CDR3 length: 13 residues. Per the germline V gene, CDR1 is MDHEN and CDR2 is SYDVKM. With 8 bases removed from V and 2 bases from J, the gap between germline ends came to 11 bases. CDR3 sequence reads: CASCLEVTDTQYF. Here the CDR3 DNA reads TGTGCCAGCTGCCTCGAGGTCACAGATACGCAGTATTTT.

The chain is built from TRBV19 and TRBJ1-6; 7 bases are a match to TRBD1. V shed 3 bases, J shed 10 bases, and the junction held 9 bases outside the gene matches. Germline CDR1 LNHDA, CDR2 SQIVND (reference sequence). The CDR3 is 15 amino acids. In nucleotides, the CDR3 is TGTGCCAGTAGTATGATTAAGGGGGCCGGATCACCCCTCCACTTT. This codes for CASSMIKGAGSPLHF.

The V gene is TRBV27, the J gene TRBJ2-1, with 7 positions matching TRBD1. V lost 5 bases to trimming and J lost 2 bases; unmatched junction nucleotides: 6. The germline V gene encodes CDR1 MNHEY and CDR2 SMNVEV (reference sequence). This CDR3 spans 15 amino acids. The DNA of the CDR3 is TGTGCCAGCAGTCCTCAGGACAGGACCTACAATGAGCAGTTCTTC. Its translation is CASSPQDRTYNEQFF.

The V call is TRBV7-9, the J call TRBJ1-2; D is unclear. This CDR3 spans 16 amino acids. The germline gives CDR1 SEHNR, CDR2 FQNEAQ (reference sequence). Trimming took off 1 base at V and 1 base at J, with 13 bases between the two ends. CDR3 residues: CASSLVGVDFNYGYTF. In DNA, the CDR3 is TGTGCCAGCAGCTTAGTGGGAGTTGACTTTAACTATGGCTACACCTTC.

The chain employs TRBV7-6 and TRBJ2-3; 8 nucleotides match TRBD2. Trimming cost V 1 base and J 3 bases; bases outside gene matches: 12. Per the germline V gene, CDR1 is SGHVS and CDR2 is FNYEAQ. The CDR3 covers 18 residues. Here the CDR3 DNA reads TGTGCCAGCAGCTTAGTGGGCCTCACTAGCGGAGTAACAGATACGCAGTATTTT. This encodes CASSLVGLTSGVTDTQYF.

The genes are TRBV29-1 and TRBJ2-6, with 9 bases that match TRBD1. The CDR3 covers 19 residues. Trimming removed 6 bases from V and 0 bases from J; junction bases left unmatched: 15. From germline, CDR1 is SQVTM and CDR2 ANQGSEA. The CDR3 nucleotides are TGCAGCGTGCGAACCGGGACAGGGTTCTTGCGCTCTGGGGCCAACGTCCTGACTTTC. Encoded protein: CSVRTGTGFLRSGANVLTF.

The V and J genes are TRBV27 and TRBJ2-1; 7 bases agree with TRBD1. The germline V gene has CDR1 MNHEY and CDR2 SMNVEV (reference sequence). With V trimmed by 5 bases and J by 12 bases, 7 bases remained unmatched. The CDR3 has 12 residues. CDR3 nucleotides: TGTGCCAGCAGTACAGGGGACCTGGGGCAGTTCTTC. It specifies CASSTGDLGQFF.

The chain is built from TRBV19 and TRBJ2-4, with TRBD1 identical over 11 bases. Germline lookup yields CDR1 LNHDA and CDR2 SQIVND (reference sequence). The CDR3 is made up of 14 amino acids. V gave up 5 bases and J gave up 8 bases; unmatched junction bases: 5. The CDR3, as DNA: TGTGCCAGTAGTGTCGGACAGGGGGCGGACATTCAGTACTTC. It yields the protein CASSVGQGADIQYF.

This clone was detected once. This rearrangement joins TRBV2 to TRBJ2-7; 8 bases are shared with TRBD1. The CDR3 covers 19 residues. Per the germline V gene, CDR1 is SNHLY and CDR2 is FYNNEI. The trim removed 2 bases at V and 0 bases at J, leaving 15 bases unmatched. In DNA, the CDR3 is TGTGCCAGCAGTGAATTCGGGACAGGCCCCGCTACCATCTCCTACGAGCAGTACGTC. Protein: CASSEFGTGPATISYEQYV.

This clone occurred a few times. J is TRBJ2-1 and V is TRBV27; D gene unclear. Trimming removed 5 bases at V and 10 bases at J, with 15 bases between. Germline lookup yields CDR1 MNHEY and CDR2 SMNVEV (reference sequence). The CDR3 sequence is 13 residues long. In DNA, the CDR3 is TGTGCCAGCAGTGCCGGGTACGTCGTGGAGCAGTTCTTC. As protein: CASSAGYVVEQFF.

The chain uses TRBV5-4 and TRBJ2-4; a weak D match, TRBD1 (6 bases). Trimming shortened V by 3 bases and J by 8 bases, and 15 bases separated the two germline ends. CDR3 length equals 14 residues. Per germline, CDR1 SGHNT and CDR2 YYREEE (reference sequence). CDR3 in amino acids: CASSYWGRGDIQYF. In nucleotides, the CDR3 is TGTGCCAGCAGCTATTGGGGCAGGGGAGACATTCAGTACTTC.

The chain couples TRBV6-5 to TRBJ2-2, with D possibly TRBD1 on 5 matching bases. From germline, CDR1 is MNHEY and CDR2 SVGAGI. V was clipped by 6 bases and J by 7 bases, with 18 bases between them. This CDR3 has 15 residues. This chain's CDR3 is CASSPISGPGGELFF. The CDR3 region has the DNA TGTGCCAGCAGCCCAATTTCAGGGCCCGGCGGGGAGCTGTTTTTT.

This clone appeared a single time. The gene calls are TRBV4-1 and TRBJ2-2; 12 positions agree with TRBD1. V lost 2 bases and J lost 3; bases outside the gene matches: 10. The length of the CDR3 is 19 residues. Germline-derived CDR1 and CDR2 are MGHRA and YSYEKL. The CDR3 loop is CASSQLTGTGGAYTGELFF. The CDR3 region has the DNA TGCGCCAGCAGCCAACTTACCGGGACAGGGGGCGCGTACACCGGGGAGCTGTTTTTT.

The chain uses TRBV10-2 and TRBJ2-3; D remains unclear. Trimming cost V 7 bases and J 0 bases, with 8 bases left between them. CDR3 length: 13 amino acids. Germline V gives CDR1 WSHSY, CDR2 SAAADI. The CDR3 protein is CASMTRSTDTQYF. CDR3 nucleotide sequence: TGCGCCAGCATGACTCGGAGCACAGATACGCAGTATTTT.

V usage is TRBV28 and J usage is TRBJ1-3; 7 bases align to TRBD1. V lost 7 bases, J lost 3 bases, and 9 bases stayed unmatched. The length of the CDR3 is 15 residues. The germline V gene has CDR1 MDHEN and CDR2 SYDVKM. CDR3 in amino acids: CASTLGGARGNTIYF. The DNA of the CDR3 is TGTGCCAGCACCCTAGGGGGCGCCCGTGGAAACACCATATATTTT.

Only one count was recorded for this clone. The V and J genes are TRBV21-1 and TRBJ2-7; the table's D call of TRBD2 was not tested on the DNA. TRBV21-1 is shown as a pseudogene. This CDR3 contains 15 residues. Here the CDR3 DNA reads TGTGCCAGCAGCAGCAGAGAGGCCGGATCCTACGAGCAGTACGTC. As protein: CASSSREAGSYEQYV.

V and J are TRBV13 and TRBJ1-6; the D gene is possibly TRBD1 (6 bases). V lost 2 bases and J 6 bases, leaving 8 bases between the germline ends. Germline V gene data show CDR1 as PRHDT and CDR2 as FYEKMQ (reference sequence). The CDR3 length is 14 residues. The CDR3 protein is CASSLKGGNSPLHF. Here the CDR3 DNA reads TGTGCCAGCAGCTTAAAAGGGGGTAATTCACCCCTCCACTTT. Full variable domain (missing parts from reference TRBV13 and TRBJ1-6): AAGVIQSPRHLIKEKRETATLKCYPIPRHDTVYWYQQGPGQDPQFLISFYEKMQSDKGSIPDRFSAQQFSDYHSELNMSSLELGDSALYFCASSLKGGNSPLHFGNGTRLTVT.

This clone was picked up a small number of times. The chain employs TRBV10-2 and TRBJ1-5; D gene ambiguous. CDR1 and CDR2 (germline): WSHSY, SAAADI. V lost 6 bases, J lost 2 bases, and 20 bases lay in between. The CDR3 totals 17 residues. As DNA, the CDR3 is TGCGCCAGCAGCGGGAGGCTTGTGGGTGACGGCAATCAGCCCCAGCATTTT. Its protein product is CASSGRLVGDGNQPQHF.

The V and J genes are TRBV18 and TRBJ2-3; 7 nucleotides line up with TRBD1. The CDR3 is 15 amino acids. The V gene's germline CDR1 is KGHSH and CDR2 LQKENI. With 4 bases clipped from V and 0 bases from J, the junction kept 4 bases outside the gene matches. The CDR3 DNA reads as TGTGCCAGCTCACGGGACAGAACTAGCACAGATACGCAGTATTTT. This gives the protein CASSRDRTSTDTQYF.

This clone was counted between two and nine times. The chain links TRBV7-6 to TRBJ2-3; D is unclear. Looked up from germline, CDR1 is SGHVS and CDR2 is FNYEAQ. The V end lost 8 bases, the J end lost 1 base, and 13 bases lay between the germline ends. The CDR3 covers 14 residues. The CDR3 is CASRDFSGTDTQYF. The CDR3 coding sequence is TGTGCCAGCCGTGATTTCTCGGGCACAGATACGCAGTATTTT.

The chain carries TRBV18 and TRBJ1-6; D is perhaps TRBD1 (5 bases). The CDR3 has 15 residues. Per the germline V gene, CDR1 is KGHSH and CDR2 is LQKENI. Trimming stripped 5 bases from V and 7 bases from J, with 15 bases between. CDR3 sequence: CASSSPPGENSPLHF. The CDR3 region has the DNA TGTGCCAGCTCATCCCCACCGGGGGAAAATTCACCCCTCCACTTT.

The genes are TRBV11-2 and TRBJ2-7, with a possible D match to TRBD2 (5 bases). The germline CDR1 and CDR2 sequences are SGHAT and FQNNGV. Trimming shortened V by 4 bases and J by 0 bases, and 10 bases separated the two germline ends. This CDR3 spans 14 amino acids. CDR3 bases: TGTGCCAGCAGCTGGGGAGTCCCCTCCTACGAGCAGTACGTC. It yields the protein CASSWGVPSYEQYV.